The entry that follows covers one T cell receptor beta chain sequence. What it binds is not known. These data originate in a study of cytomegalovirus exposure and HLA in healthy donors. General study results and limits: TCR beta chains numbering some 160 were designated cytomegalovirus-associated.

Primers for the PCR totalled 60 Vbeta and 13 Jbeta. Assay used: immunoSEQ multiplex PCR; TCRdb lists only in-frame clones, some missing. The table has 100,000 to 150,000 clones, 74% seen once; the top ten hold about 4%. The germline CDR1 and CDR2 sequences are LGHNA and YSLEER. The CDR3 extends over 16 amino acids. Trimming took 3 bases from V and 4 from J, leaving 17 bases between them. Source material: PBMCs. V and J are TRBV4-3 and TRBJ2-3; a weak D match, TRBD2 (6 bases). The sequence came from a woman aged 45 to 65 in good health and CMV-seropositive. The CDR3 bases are TGCGCCAGCAGCCAGGGGGGATTTCAAGGCGCAGATACGCAGTATTTT. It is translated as CASSQGGFQGADTQYF.